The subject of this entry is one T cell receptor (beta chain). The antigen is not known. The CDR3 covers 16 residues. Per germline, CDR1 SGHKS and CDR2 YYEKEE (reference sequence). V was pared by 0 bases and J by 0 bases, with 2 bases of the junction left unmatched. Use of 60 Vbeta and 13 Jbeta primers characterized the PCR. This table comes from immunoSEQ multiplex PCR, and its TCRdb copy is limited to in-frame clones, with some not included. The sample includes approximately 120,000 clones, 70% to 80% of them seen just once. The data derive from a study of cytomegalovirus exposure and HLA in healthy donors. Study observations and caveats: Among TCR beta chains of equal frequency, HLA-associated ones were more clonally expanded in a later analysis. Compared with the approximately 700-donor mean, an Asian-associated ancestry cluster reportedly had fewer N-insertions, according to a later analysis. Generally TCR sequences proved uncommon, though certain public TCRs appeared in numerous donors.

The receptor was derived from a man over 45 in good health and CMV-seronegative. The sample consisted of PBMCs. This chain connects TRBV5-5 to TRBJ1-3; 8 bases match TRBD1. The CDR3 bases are TGTGCCAGCAGCTTGGGGGGGACAGGCTCTGGAAACACCATATATTTT. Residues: CASSLGGTGSGNTIYF.